This TCR beta chain was sequenced during a study of blood T cell repertoires in COVID-19. Clones were sequenced by immunoSEQ multiplex PCR, and TCRdb holds only the in-frame ones, with some missing. The sample lists 200,000 to 300,000 clones, around 80% occurring once. This CDR3 spans 14 amino acids. Germline V gene data show CDR1 as LGHNA and CDR2 as YSLEER. V lost 0 bases to trimming and J lost 7 bases, with 10 bases between them. The TCR comes from a woman aged 18 to 35 with acute or convalescent COVID-19. The chain joins TRBV4-3 to TRBJ2-1, with D hard to call. The source material was peripheral blood. CDR3: CASSQELRPNEQFF. DNA of the CDR3: TGCGCCAGCAGCCAAGAGTTGCGGCCAAATGAGCAGTTCTTC.